This TCR beta chain was retrieved from a study of T-cell reconstitution after alpha-beta-depleted transplantation in children (dated by TCRdb to between 2015 and 2016). With respect to the entire study: The study quantitatively tracked T-cell immune reconstitution after TCRalphabeta/CD19-depleted allogeneic hematopoietic cell transplantation in children using TCR repertoire profiling. The paper's findings and limits, for the study overall: Over the following months the frequencies of hyperexpanded clones went down, and after one year T-cell counts and TCRbeta diversity were mostly credited to newly produced T cells. The apparently early recovery of alphabetaT-cell counts about two months after transplant reportedly depended on only several hundred rapidly expanded clones that came from non-depleted graft cells. The high TCRbeta diversity at day 60 in some patients was ascribed to recipient T cells and intrathymic progenitors that had survived conditioning.

Germline trimming: 6 bases from V, 3 bases from J; junction bases outside gene matches: 7. CDR3 length: 14 amino acids, cysteine to phenylalanine. The DNA shown is the 42-base CDR3, in frame from base 1. Based on the germline V gene, the CDR1 and CDR2 sequences are MNHNS and SASEGT. The library was made by PCR. Instrument on record: Illumina HiSeq 2500. To normalize quantification of the TCRbeta repertoire, the TCR libraries were built with molecular barcoding that relied on unique molecular identifiers. TCRdb reran the public reads through fastp at Q25 and MiXCR, keeping productive beta chains. CDR3 protein sequences are deduplicated, and each keeps its most common genes and DNA. For this sample there are over 100,000 distinct CDR3 sequences; approximately 10% appear just once. The ten largest clones capture less than 40% of the sample. Interpreted using the paper, the treatment or condition label stands for: allogeneic hematopoietic cell transplantation with graft depleted of TCRalphabeta T cells and CD19 B cells. The transplant recipients were children given TCRalphabeta/CD19-depleted allogeneic hematopoietic cell grafts.

For this clonotype: The antigen it recognizes is unknown. No base quality values were provided; no much bigger clone lies one nucleotide off.

This chain is built from TRBV6-1 and TRBJ2-5; 7 nucleotides in the junction match TRBD1. This clonotype was obtained from a boy aged 2-9 years with acute lymphoblastic leukemia, due to receive a stem cell transplant. Sample: PBMCs, taken before TCRalphabeta/CD19-depleted stem cell transplant. The DNA reads TGTGCCAGCAGATGGGACAGAAAAAAAGAGACCCAGTACTTC. Its translation is CASRWDRKKETQYF.